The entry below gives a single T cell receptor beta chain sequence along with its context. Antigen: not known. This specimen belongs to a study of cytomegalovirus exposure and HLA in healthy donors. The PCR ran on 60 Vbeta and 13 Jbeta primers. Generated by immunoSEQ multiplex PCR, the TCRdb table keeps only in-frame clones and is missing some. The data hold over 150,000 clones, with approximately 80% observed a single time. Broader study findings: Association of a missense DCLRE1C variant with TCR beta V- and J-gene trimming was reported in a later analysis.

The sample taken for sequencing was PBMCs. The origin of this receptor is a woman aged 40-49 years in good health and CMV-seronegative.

As DNA, the CDR3 is TGTGCCAGCTCTGCTGGCCGGGACTACGAGCAGTACTTC. This translates into CASSAGRDYEQYF. J is TRBJ2-7 and V is TRBV11-2; the D gene is possibly TRBD2 (5 bases). Germline lookup yields CDR1 SGHAT and CDR2 FQNNGV. This CDR3 contains 13 residues. Between the trimmed V and J ends, which lost 8 bases and 3 bases, there was a span of 14 bases.